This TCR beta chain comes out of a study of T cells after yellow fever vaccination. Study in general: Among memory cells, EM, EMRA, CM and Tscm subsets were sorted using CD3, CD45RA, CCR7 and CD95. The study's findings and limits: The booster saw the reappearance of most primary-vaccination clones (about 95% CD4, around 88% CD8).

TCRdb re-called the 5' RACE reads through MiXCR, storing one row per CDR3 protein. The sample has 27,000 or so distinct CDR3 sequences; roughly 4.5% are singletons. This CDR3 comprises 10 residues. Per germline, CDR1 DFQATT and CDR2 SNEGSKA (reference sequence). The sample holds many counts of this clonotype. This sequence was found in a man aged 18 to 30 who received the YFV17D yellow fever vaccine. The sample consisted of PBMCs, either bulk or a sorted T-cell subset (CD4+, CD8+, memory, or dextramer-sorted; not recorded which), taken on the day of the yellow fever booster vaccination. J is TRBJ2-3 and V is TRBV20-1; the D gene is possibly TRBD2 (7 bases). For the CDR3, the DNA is TGCAAGCCGGGGGGCCGGGGGCAGTATTTT. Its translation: CKPGGRGQYF.